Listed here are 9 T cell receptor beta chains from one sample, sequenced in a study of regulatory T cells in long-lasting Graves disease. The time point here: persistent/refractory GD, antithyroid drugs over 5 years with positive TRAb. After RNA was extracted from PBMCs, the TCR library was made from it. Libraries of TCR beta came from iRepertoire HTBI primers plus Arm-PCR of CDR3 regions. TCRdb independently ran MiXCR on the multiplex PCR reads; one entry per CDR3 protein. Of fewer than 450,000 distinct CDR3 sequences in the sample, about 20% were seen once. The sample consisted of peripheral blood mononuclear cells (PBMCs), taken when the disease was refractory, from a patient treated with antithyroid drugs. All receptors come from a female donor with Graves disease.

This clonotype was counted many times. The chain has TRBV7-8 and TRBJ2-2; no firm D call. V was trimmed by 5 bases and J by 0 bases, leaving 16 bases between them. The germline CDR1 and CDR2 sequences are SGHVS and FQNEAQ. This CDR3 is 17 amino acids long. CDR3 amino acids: CASSPDVSRANTGELFF. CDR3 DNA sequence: TGTGCCAGCAGCCCAGATGTGAGTAGAGCGAACACCGGGGAGCTGTTTTTT.

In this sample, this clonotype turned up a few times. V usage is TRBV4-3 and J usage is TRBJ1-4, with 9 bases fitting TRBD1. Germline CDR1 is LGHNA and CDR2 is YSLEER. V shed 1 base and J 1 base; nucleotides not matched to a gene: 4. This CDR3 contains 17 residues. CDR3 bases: TGCGCCAGCAGCCAAGGGGGACAGGGAGGAACTAATGAAAAACTGTTTTTT. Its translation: CASSQGGQGGTNEKLFF.

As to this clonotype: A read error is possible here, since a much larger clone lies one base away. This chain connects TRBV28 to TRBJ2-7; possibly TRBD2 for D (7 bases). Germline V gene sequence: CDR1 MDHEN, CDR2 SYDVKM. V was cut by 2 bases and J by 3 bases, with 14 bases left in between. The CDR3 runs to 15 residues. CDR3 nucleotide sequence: TGTGCCAGCAGTTTACGGGGAGGGGGTGGCTACGAGCAGTACTTC. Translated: CASSLRGGGGYEQYF.

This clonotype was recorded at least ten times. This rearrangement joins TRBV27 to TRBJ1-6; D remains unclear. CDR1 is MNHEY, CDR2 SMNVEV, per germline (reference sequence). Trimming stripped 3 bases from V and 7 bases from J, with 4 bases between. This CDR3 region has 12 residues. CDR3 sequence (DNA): TGTGCCAGCAGTTTCTCGAATTCACCCCTCCACTTT. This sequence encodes CASSFSNSPLHF.

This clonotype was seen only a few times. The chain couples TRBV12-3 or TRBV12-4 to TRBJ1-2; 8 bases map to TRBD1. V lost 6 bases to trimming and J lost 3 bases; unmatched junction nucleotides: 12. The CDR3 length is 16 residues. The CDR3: CASSTGTGSIYYGYTF. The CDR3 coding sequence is TGTGCCAGCAGCACCGGGACAGGATCTATTTACTATGGCTACACCTTC.

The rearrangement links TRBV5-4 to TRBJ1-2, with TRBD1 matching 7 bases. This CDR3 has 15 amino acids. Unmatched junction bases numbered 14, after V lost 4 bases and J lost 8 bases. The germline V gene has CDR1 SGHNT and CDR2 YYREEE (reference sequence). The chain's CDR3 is CASSPWITGDTGYTF. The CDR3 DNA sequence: TGTGCCAGCAGCCCATGGATCACAGGGGATACAGGCTACACCTTC.

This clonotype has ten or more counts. CDR3 nucleotides: TGTGCCAGCAGAAGGTTTAGGACCGGGGAGCTGTTTTTT. Translation: CASRRFRTGELFF. This rearrangement joins TRBV6-1 to TRBJ2-2; D call uncertain. With 6 bases removed from V and 5 bases from J, the gap between germline ends came to 10 bases. Germline-derived CDR1 and CDR2 are MNHNS and SASEGT. The CDR3 spans 13 residues.

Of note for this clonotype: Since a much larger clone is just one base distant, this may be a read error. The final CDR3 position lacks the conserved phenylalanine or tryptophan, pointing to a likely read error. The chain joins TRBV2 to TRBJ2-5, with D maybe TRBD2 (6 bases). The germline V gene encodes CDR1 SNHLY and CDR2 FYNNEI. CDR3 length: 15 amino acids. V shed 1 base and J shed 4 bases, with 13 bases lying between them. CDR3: CASSEEGQAGETQYL. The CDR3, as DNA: TGTGCCAGCAGTGAAGAGGGTCAAGCGGGAGAGACCCAGTACCTC.

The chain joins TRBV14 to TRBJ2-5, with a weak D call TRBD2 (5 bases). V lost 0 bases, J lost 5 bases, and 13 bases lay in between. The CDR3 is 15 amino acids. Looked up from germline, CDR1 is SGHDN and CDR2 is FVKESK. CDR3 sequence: CASSQEIGSWETQYF. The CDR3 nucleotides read TGTGCCAGCAGCCAAGAAATAGGGAGTTGGGAGACCCAGTACTTC.